The entry below describes one TCR beta chain. The antigen is not known. This same CDR3 is encoded by further DNA sequences in the sample. Assay execution proceeded at the deep level. Produced via immunoSEQ multiplex PCR; TCRdb's table is partial and in-frame only. The sample yields about 1.1 million clones, 78% seen once. The source of the sample is a study of shared clonotypes between healthy human individuals. Study as a whole: Plates per donor: three CD4 naive, three CD4 memory, two CD8 naive, one CD8 memory.

The V and J ends lost 6 bases and 2 bases respectively, with 7 bases between them. Germline V CDR1 and CDR2: MDHEN, SYDVKM. The CDR3 is made up of 12 amino acids. Study conclusions and caveats: Even with large depth, rarefaction showed that sorted-subset sequencing was incomplete. Naive CD4 clonotype sharing across several donors was approximately 5%.

This chain uses TRBV28 with TRBJ2-5; D not certain. Sequencing input: memory CD4+ T cells from PBMCs. Sample subset: CD45RA-negative fraction. The origin of this receptor is a young man in good health. Some clones in this sample may be carry-over from other donors' samples. Written as DNA, the CDR3 is TGTGCCAGCAGACGATCTCAAGAGACCCAGTACTTC. This codes for CASRRSQETQYF.